The T cell receptor (beta chain) under discussion was sequenced for a study of OX40 agonist ivuxolimab in advanced cancers. Study at large: A history of anti-PD-1, anti-PD-L1 or anti-CTLA-4 therapy was acceptable, and approximately 40% had some.

Concerning this clone itself: Its antigen is not known.

Sequencing was performed with immunoSEQ multiplex PCR; in TCRdb, only in-frame clones are kept and a portion is missing. This table has 49,000 or so clones, approximately 86% appearing once. If patients had autoimmune disease history or systemic immunosuppression, they were excluded. V dropped 8 bases and J dropped 6 bases, with 13 bases sitting between them. The germline V gene encodes CDR1 SQVTM and CDR2 ANQGSEA. The CDR3 is 12 residues long. General study results and limits: Those patients achieving a partial response at 0.1-3.0 mg/kg showed among the lowest clonal expansion.

The V gene is TRBV29-1, the J gene TRBJ2-2; D uncertain. Here the sequenced sample was CD4+ or CD8+ T cells sorted from blood, taken in a trial of the OX40 agonist ivuxolimab. The sequence was collected from an adult with an advanced solid tumor such as melanoma, head and neck, liver or kidney cancer. The CDR3 reads CSQPRAPGELFF. The CDR3 bases are TGCAGCCAACCAAGGGCGCCCGGGGAGCTGTTTTTT.